This paragraph covers one TCR beta chain sequence. The antigen remains undetermined. A junction end diverges from the germline sequence, so it may reflect a read error. The sample originates from a study of tumor-infiltrating lymphocytes in primary liver carcinoma. Study-wide points: Tumor region pairs showed greater overlap than either tumor-adjacent or tumor-blood pairs did.

Total RNA amounting to approximately 460 ng was the source from which TCR beta cDNA was made with a constant-region primer. Three nested multiplex PCR rounds, a slightly modified ARM-PCR method, built the TCR beta libraries. In the first two PCR rounds, TRBV1-TRBV30 forward primers were paired with a C-beta reverse primer, and each round lasted about 9 cycles. TCRdb re-called the multiplex PCR reads through MiXCR, storing one row per CDR3 protein. The sample lists some 38,000 distinct CDR3 sequences, 74% seen once, with about 15% in the top ten. CDR1 is SGHDN, CDR2 FVKESK, per germline. CDR3 length: 15 amino acids. Co-extracted RNA and DNA came from roughly 20-30 mg of unsorted bulk tissue. The patients presented with primary liver carcinoma, which was managed through surgical resection. Every single tumor sample held over 75% viable tumor cells.

The sample consisted of liver tumor tissue from sampling region 4. Described subset: tumor region T4, right-lateral pole. This TCR derives from a man in his forties with primary liver carcinoma and hepatitis B virus infection. The chain recombines TRBV14 with TRBJ1-1; D remains unclear. CDR3 region: CASSPRLGLGTETFF. CDR3 bases: TGTGCCAGCAGCCCCAGACTTGGGCTAGGTACTGAAACTTTCTTT.